This T cell receptor beta chain was documented in a study of post-analysis software for immune sequencing data. The study, taken as a whole, reports: Included in a set of roughly five TRBV segments more frequent in patients than controls were TRBV5-6, TRBV5-1 and TRBV20-1.

Tagging with unique molecular identifiers was a feature of the TCR beta cDNA libraries. TCRdb recomputed calls from the PCR reads with MiXCR, one row per CDR3 protein. In the table there are 740,000 or so distinct CDR3 sequences, 53% of which are singletons. In its sample, this clonotype was seen a few times. As yet, its antigen is unknown. Deletions cut 3 bases from V and 5 bases from J, with 16 bases between. This CDR3 is 14 amino acids long. CDR1 is DFQATT, CDR2 SNEGSKA, per germline (reference sequence). Material for sequencing was blood. The TCR sequence derives from a girl under 18 with multiple sclerosis. V gene TRBV20-1 combines with J gene TRBJ2-5; the D gene is possibly TRBD2 (6 bases). As DNA, the CDR3 is TGCAGTGCTAGGTCTGGAGGGGCAAGGGAGACCCAGTACTTC. Protein product: CSARSGGARETQYF.